The rows below give T cell receptor beta chains drawn from one sample of a study of cytomegalovirus exposure and HLA in healthy donors. TCRdb's table, derived via immunoSEQ multiplex PCR, lists solely in-frame clones and lacks some. The top ten clones hold approximately 1.2% of a sample with 150,000 to 200,000 clones, around 80% of them seen once. Sequenced input: PBMCs. The source is a girl aged 2 to 10 in good health and CMV-seropositive. Both conserved end residues are part of each CDR3. The order of the fields is J gene, V gene, clone size, D gene, CDR3 DNA, CDR3 protein. A D gene is named only where the DNA matches it firmly. Size is omitted from some rows. Given values are once, few, many or a class for expanded clones.

J: TRBJ1-2; V: TRBV6-1; size: once; D: TRBD1; DNA: TGTGCCAGCAGGGCCGGACAGGTCCTTGGTGGCTACACCTTC; CDR3: CASRAGQVLGGYTF
J: TRBJ2-7; V: TRBV5-1; size: NA; D: NA; DNA: TGCGCCAGCAGCTTGGGGACAGCCCGCTACGAGCAGTACTTC; CDR3: CASSLGTARYEQYF
J: TRBJ2-7; V: TRBV7-2; size: NA; D: TRBD2; DNA: TGTGCCAGCAGCTACAGCGGGAGGAGCTCCTACGAGCAGTACTTC; CDR3: CASSYSGRSSYEQYF
J: TRBJ1-2; V: TRBV30; size: once; D: NA; DNA: TGTGCCTGGACGGGGAAAGCTAACTATGGCTACACCTTC; CDR3: CAWTGKANYGYTF
J: TRBJ2-5; V: TRBV27; size: once; D: NA; DNA: TGTGCCAGCAGCCTCGGTTTGTGGACCCAGTACTTC; CDR3: CASSLGLWTQYF
J: TRBJ2-1; V: TRBV10-3; size: NA; D: NA; DNA: TGTGCCATCAGTGAGTCTCTAGCTGGTTGGGGGGCGGGAGCGATGTACAATGAGCAGTTCTTC; CDR3: CAISESLAGWGAGAMYNEQFF
J: TRBJ2-2; V: TRBV28; size: NA; D: TRBD2; DNA: TGTGCCAGCAGTTTATCGCGCGCGGCGGGGGGAACGACCGGGGAGCTGTTTTTT; CDR3: CASSLSRAAGGTTGELFF
J: TRBJ2-5; V: TRBV27; size: NA; D: TRBD2; DNA: TGTGCCAGCAGCAAAAACGGGAGGCAAGAGACCCAGTACTTC; CDR3: CASSKNGRQETQYF
J: TRBJ2-7; V: TRBV30; size: NA; D: NA; DNA: TGTGCCTGGAGTGTACCTGGGGGCTCGGGGGAGCAGTACTTC; CDR3: CAWSVPGGSGEQYF
J: TRBJ1-1; V: TRBV10-3; size: NA; D: NA; DNA: TGTGCCATCAGTTCCAGGGCTGAAGCTTTCTTT; CDR3: CAISSRAEAFF
J: TRBJ1-2; V: TRBV19; size: NA; D: NA; DNA: TGTGCCAGTAGTCCTGGGGACATGCGCCGGCTCTATGGCTACACCTTC; CDR3: CASSPGDMRRLYGYTF
J: TRBJ2-3; V: TRBV28; size: NA; D: NA; DNA: TGTGCCAGCAGTCCACGGGGAAATACGCAGTATTTT; CDR3: CASSPRGNTQYF
J: TRBJ2-1; V: TRBV14; size: NA; D: NA; DNA: TGTGCCAGCAGCCAAGAAGGAGGGCTTGGCAATGAGCAGTTCTTC; CDR3: CASSQEGGLGNEQFF
J: TRBJ1-2; V: TRBV5-1; size: NA; D: TRBD1; DNA: TGCGCCAGCAGCTTGAGGACAGGGGACTATGGCTACACCTTC; CDR3: CASSLRTGDYGYTF
J: TRBJ2-2; V: TRBV9; size: NA; D: NA; DNA: TGTGCCAGCAGCCCCGAGGACTGGACCGGGGAGCTGTTTTTT; CDR3: CASSPEDWTGELFF
J: TRBJ2-7; V: TRBV18; size: NA; D: TRBD2; DNA: TGTGCCAGCTCCGGGACTAGCGGGAGTTACGAGCAGTACTTC; CDR3: CASSGTSGSYEQYF
J: TRBJ2-7; V: TRBV29-1; size: NA; D: NA; DNA: TGCAGCGTACAGACAGGTGACGAGCAGTACTTC; CDR3: CSVQTGDEQYF
J: TRBJ1-3; V: TRBV12-5; size: NA; D: TRBD1; DNA: TGTGCTAGTAATTCCCCTCAGACAGGGGGGACCTCTGGAAACACCATATATTTT; CDR3: CASNSPQTGGTSGNTIYF
J: TRBJ2-7; V: TRBV12-5; size: NA; D: NA; DNA: TGTGCTAGTGGTCTAGCAGACCACTACGAGCAGTACTTC; CDR3: CASGLADHYEQYF
J: TRBJ1-2; V: TRBV14; size: NA; D: NA; DNA: TGTGCCAGCAGCCAAGTAGGAGGAATATATGGCTACACCTTC; CDR3: CASSQVGGIYGYTF
J: TRBJ1-6; V: TRBV7-3; size: once; D: TRBD1; DNA: TGTGCCAGCAGCCCGGGACAGAGCGGACCCCTCCACTTT; CDR3: CASSPGQSGPLHF
J: TRBJ2-2; V: TRBV7-9; size: NA; D: NA; DNA: TGTGCCAGCAGCTTAGCACAGCAGGGTTCGGGGGAGCTGTTTTTT; CDR3: CASSLAQQGSGELFF
J: TRBJ2-3; V: TRBV2; size: NA; D: NA; DNA: TGTGCCAGCAGTGTGAGGAAAGGGGGCACAGATACGCAGTATTTT; CDR3: CASSVRKGGTDTQYF
J: TRBJ2-2; V: TRBV7-2; size: NA; D: NA; DNA: TGTGCCAGCAGCTTAGTCGGCGGGGAGCTGTTTTTT; CDR3: CASSLVGGELFF
J: TRBJ1-5; V: TRBV27; size: NA; D: TRBD1; DNA: TGTGCCAGCAGCTCCGACAGGGTTGGAAATCAGCCCCAGCATTTT; CDR3: CASSSDRVGNQPQHF
J: TRBJ2-6; V: TRBV14; size: NA; D: NA; DNA: TGTGCCAGCAGCTTACAGGCGGCTGGGGCCAACGTCCTGACTTTC; CDR3: CASSLQAAGANVLTF
J: TRBJ1-1; V: TRBV21-1; size: many; D: NA; DNA: TGTGCCAGAGGACAGGGTGTGGGCACTGAAGCTTTCTTT; CDR3: CARGQGVGTEAFF
J: TRBJ2-3; V: TRBV27; size: NA; D: TRBD2; DNA: TGTGCCAGCAGTTCCGGACTAGCGGGATCCACAGATACGCAGTATTTT; CDR3: CASSSGLAGSTDTQYF